A single sample is the source of the 2 T cell receptor beta chains below, sequenced in a study of shared T cell receptors in the human thymus. Sequenced by immunoSEQ multiplex PCR; TCRdb stores in-frame clones only, minus some. The sample consists of hundreds of thousands of clones, around 87% of them appearing once. This same sample was also taken into another study, of human thymus T cells.

The sequenced sample was thymocytes. Receptors were obtained from a boy younger than two with a congenital heart defect.

This chain links TRBV4-1 with TRBJ2-2; TRBD2 aligns across 9 bases. Germline V gene lookup returns CDR1 MGHRA and CDR2 YSYEKL. The CDR3 spans 15 residues. J lost 7 bases, V lost 6 bases, and 9 bases had no gene match. The DNA of the CDR3 is TGCGCCAGCAGACCCTTACTAGCGGGTAGCGGGGAGCTGTTTTTT. Translation: CASRPLLAGSGELFF.

As concerns this clone: Germline is not matched at one junction end, which may reflect a read error. The rearrangement joins TRBV27 to TRBJ2-7, with TRBD2 as a possible D gene (5 bases). The CDR3 is 16 amino acids. The germline V gene encodes CDR1 MNHEY and CDR2 SMNVEV (reference sequence). This chain's CDR3 is CASSLSQSGSSYEQYF. CDR3 nucleotide sequence: TGTGCCAGCAGTCTATCGCAGTCGGGATCCTCCTACGAGCAGTACTTC.